The clone carrying this T cell receptor (beta chain) has just a few counts. This record belongs to a study of T cell repertoires in cytomegalovirus infection. TCRdb re-called the reads through MiXCR, storing one row per CDR3 protein. The sample includes about 100,000 distinct CDR3 sequences, 23% of them seen just once. In germline, CDR1 is MGHRA, CDR2 YSYEKL. The CDR3 is 16 residues long. V dropped 0 bases and J dropped 4; count of bases not matched to a gene: 6. The chain has TRBV4-1 and TRBJ1-5; TRBD1 matches at 7 bases. The TCR originated in a human donor in good health (CMV status not recorded). Some clones in this sample may be carry-over from other donors' samples. Sequencing was done on a sample of CD8+ T cells from PBMCs. The chain's CDR3 is CASSQELGQLNQPQHF. The CDR3 nucleotides read TGCGCCAGCAGCCAAGAATTGGGACAGCTAAATCAGCCCCAGCATTTT.